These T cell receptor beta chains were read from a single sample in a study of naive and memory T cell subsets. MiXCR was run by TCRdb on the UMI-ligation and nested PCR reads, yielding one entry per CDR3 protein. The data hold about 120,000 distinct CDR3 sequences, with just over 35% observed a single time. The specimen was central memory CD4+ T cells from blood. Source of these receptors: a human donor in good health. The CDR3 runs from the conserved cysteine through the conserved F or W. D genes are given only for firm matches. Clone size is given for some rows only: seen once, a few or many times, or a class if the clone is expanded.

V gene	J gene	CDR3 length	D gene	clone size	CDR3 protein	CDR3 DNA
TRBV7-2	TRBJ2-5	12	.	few	CASSFQQETQYF	TGTGCCAGCAGCTTTCAGCAAGAGACCCAGTACTTC
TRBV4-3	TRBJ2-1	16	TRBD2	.	CASSQEASGSMYEQFF	TGCGCCAGCAGCCAAGAAGCTAGCGGGAGCATGTATGAGCAGTTCTTC
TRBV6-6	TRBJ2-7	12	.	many	CASSYSTYEQYF	TGTGCCAGCAGTTACTCTACCTACGAGCAGTACTTC
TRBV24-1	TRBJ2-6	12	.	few	CATSDRANVLTF	TGTGCCACCAGTGATAGGGCCAACGTCCTGACTTTC
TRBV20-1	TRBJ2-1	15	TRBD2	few	CSARPFGGRYNEQFF	TGCAGTGCTAGGCCCTTCGGGGGGAGGTACAATGAGCAGTTCTTC
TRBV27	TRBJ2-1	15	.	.	CASSLRGSSYNEQFF	TGTGCCAGCAGTTTACGGGGGAGCTCCTACAATGAGCAGTTCTTC
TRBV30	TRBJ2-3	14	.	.	CAWSFGVRGDTQYF	TGTGCCTGGAGTTTTGGGGTCAGGGGAGATACGCAGTATTTT
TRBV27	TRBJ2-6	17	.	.	CASSQTRKQTRANVLTF	TGTGCCAGCAGTCAGACACGGAAGCAAACTCGGGCCAACGTCCTGACTTTC
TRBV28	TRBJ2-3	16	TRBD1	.	CASSFTGQANTDTQYF	TGTGCCAGCAGTTTTACGGGACAGGCGAACACAGATACGCAGTATTTT
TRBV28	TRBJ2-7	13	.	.	CATISGHPYEQYF	TGTGCCACTATATCTGGACATCCCTACGAGCAGTACTTC
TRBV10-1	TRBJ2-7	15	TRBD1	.	CASTPCRDRGYEQYF	TGCGCCAGCACCCCCTGCCGGGACAGGGGCTACGAGCAGTACTTC
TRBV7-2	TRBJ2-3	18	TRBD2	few	CASSLGLAGGWGTDTQYF	TGTGCCAGCAGCTTGGGACTAGCGGGGGGGTGGGGCACAGATACGCAGTATTTT
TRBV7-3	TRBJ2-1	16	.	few	CASSLRGTRNYNEQFF	TGTGCCAGCAGCCTCAGGGGGACTAGGAACTACAATGAGCAGTTCTTC
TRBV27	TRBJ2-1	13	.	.	CASSIHLAGEQFF	TGTGCCAGCAGTATCCACCTAGCTGGGGAGCAGTTCTTC
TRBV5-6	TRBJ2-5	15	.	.	CASSPTGPHQETQYF	TGTGCCAGCAGCCCCACCGGACCACATCAAGAGACCCAGTACTTC
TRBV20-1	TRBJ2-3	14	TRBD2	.	CSAATSGSTDTQYF	TGCAGTGCCGCGACTAGCGGTAGCACAGATACGCAGTATTTT
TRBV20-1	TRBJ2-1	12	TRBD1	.	CSATDRGNEQFF	TGCAGTGCTACGGACAGGGGCAATGAGCAGTTCTTC
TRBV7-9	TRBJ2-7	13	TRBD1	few	CASSTLTGAEQYF	TGTGCCAGCAGCACCCTAACAGGGGCCGAGCAGTACTTC
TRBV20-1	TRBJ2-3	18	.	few	CSARVWGRAPDGTDTQYF	TGCAGTGCCCGGGTGTGGGGGCGAGCTCCAGATGGCACAGATACGCAGTATTTT
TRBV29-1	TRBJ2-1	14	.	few	CSVAVGAYFGEQFF	TGCAGCGTTGCGGTGGGAGCCTACTTTGGTGAGCAGTTCTTC
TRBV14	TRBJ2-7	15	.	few	CASSQGLPGPYEQYF	TGTGCCAGCAGCCAAGGGTTGCCGGGACCCTACGAGCAGTACTTC
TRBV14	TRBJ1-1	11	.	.	CASGLYTEAFF	TGTGCCAGCGGGTTATACACTGAAGCTTTCTTT
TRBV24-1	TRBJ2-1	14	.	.	CATSEQGRGNEQFF	TGTGCCACCAGTGAGCAGGGAAGGGGCAATGAGCAGTTCTTC
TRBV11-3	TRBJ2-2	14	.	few	CASSLNRASGELFF	TGTGCCAGCAGCTTAAACCGAGCGAGTGGGGAGCTGTTTTTT
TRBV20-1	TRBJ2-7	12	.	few	CSASRGSAEQYF	TGCAGTGCTAGTAGGGGTAGCGCCGAGCAGTACTTC
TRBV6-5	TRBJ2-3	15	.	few	CASSYSTRGQNTQYF	TGTGCCAGCAGTTACAGTACCAGGGGACAAAATACGCAGTATTTT
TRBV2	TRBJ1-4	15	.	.	CASGRAGATNEKLFF	TGTGCCAGCGGGCGGGCTGGTGCAACTAATGAAAAACTGTTTTTT